The 21 T cell receptor beta chains below were found in one sample sequenced in a study of beta chain features in type 1 diabetes. Expressed TCRB transcripts were sequenced after all isolated RNA was converted to cDNA. The method was immunoSEQ multiplex PCR; TCRdb's version includes in-frame clones alone and lacks a portion of them. The table shows 95,000 to 150,000 clones, with 15% to 20% occurring only once. Study findings and constraints: A moderate, significant TCRB CDR3 shortening appeared in type 1 diabetes across four CD4+ subsets.

The antigens these receptors bind are not known. The material sequenced was central memory CD4+ T cells from blood. These receptors all come from a man aged 18 to 35 with type 1 diabetes.

This clone was observed a few times. The chain couples TRBV29-1 to TRBJ2-7, with D perhaps assigned TRBD1 or TRBD2 (5 bases each). This CDR3 comprises 13 residues. V was pared by 5 bases and J by 0 bases, with 11 bases between. From germline, CDR1 is SQVTM and CDR2 ANQGSEA. For the CDR3, the DNA is TGCAGCGTTCGGGACGCACGCTCCTACGAGCAGTACTTC. Translating it yields CSVRDARSYEQYF.

The chain recombines TRBV7-2 with TRBJ1-1, with D uncertain. V was clipped by 3 bases and J by 0 bases, with 17 bases between them. The V gene's germline CDR1 is SGHTA and CDR2 FQGNSA. The CDR3 extends over 17 amino acids. The CDR3 is CASSLLPHGLMNTEAFF. As DNA, the CDR3 is TGTGCCAGCAGCTTGCTGCCTCACGGGCTAATGAACACTGAAGCTTTCTTT.

This clone was detected only a few times. The chain couples TRBV9 to TRBJ2-6; D tentatively reads TRBD1 or TRBD2 (5 bases each). Between the trimmed V and J ends, which lost 2 bases and 0 bases, there was a span of 12 bases. Germline CDR1 is SGDLS and CDR2 is YYNGEE. The CDR3 covers 17 residues. This chain's CDR3 is CASSVGTASSGANVLTF. CDR3 nucleotides: TGTGCCAGCAGCGTGGGGACCGCGAGCTCTGGGGCCAACGTCCTGACTTTC.

J is TRBJ2-6 and V is TRBV29-1; possibly TRBD2 for D (5 bases). The CDR3 length is 15 residues. Trimming shortened V by 4 bases and J by 0 bases, and 10 bases separated the two germline ends. Germline loops: CDR1 SQVTM, CDR2 ANQGSEA. CDR3 DNA sequence: TGCAGCGTTGGATTCCGGGACTCTGGGGCCAACGTCCTGACTTTC. It specifies CSVGFRDSGANVLTF.

This clone has at least ten counts. The genes are TRBV7-2 and TRBJ2-7, with D tentatively TRBD1 (6 bases). This CDR3 spans 16 amino acids. V lost 6 bases to trimming and J lost 5 bases, with 23 bases between them. Germline V gene sequence: CDR1 SGHTA, CDR2 FQGNSA. The DNA of the CDR3 is TGTGCCAGCAGTCCTCCACCAGGCAGGGGCATGCACGAGCAGTACTTC. Protein product: CASSPPPGRGMHEQYF.

This clone has more than one count but fewer than ten. V is TRBV5-1 and J is TRBJ2-2; unclear D gene. Trimming shortened V by 2 bases and J by 1 base, and 9 bases separated the two germline ends. CDR3 length: 15 residues. Germline V CDR1 and CDR2: SGHRS, YFSETQ. The CDR3 DNA sequence: TGCGCCAGCAGCTTCTTGACGGTGAACACCGGGGAGCTGTTTTTT. As protein: CASSFLTVNTGELFF.

This clone occurred a few times. The chain couples TRBV7-2 to TRBJ2-7, with 9 bases matching TRBD1. Germline V gene lookup returns CDR1 SGHTA and CDR2 FQGNSA. J gave up 3 bases and V 5 bases, and 5 bases lay outside the gene matches. The CDR3 contains 14 residues. The CDR3 protein is CASSTGGALYEQYF. The DNA for the CDR3 is TGTGCCAGCAGCACAGGGGGCGCGCTCTACGAGCAGTACTTC.

The V call is TRBV5-4, the J call TRBJ2-1; 12 nucleotides line up with TRBD2. CDR1 is SGHNT, CDR2 YYREEE, per germline (reference sequence). The ends lost 2 bases at V and 6 bases at J; junction bases unmatched: 3. This CDR3 contains 15 residues. Here the CDR3 reads CASSLRTSGINEQFF. Written as DNA, the CDR3 is TGTGCCAGCAGCTTAAGGACTAGCGGGATCAATGAGCAGTTCTTC. The full variable domain, rest sourced from reference TRBV5-4 and TRBJ2-1, is ETGVTQSPTHLIKTRGQQVTLRCSSQSGHNTVSWYQQALGQGPQFIFQYYREEENGRGNFPPRFSGLQFPNYSSELNVNALELDDSALYLCASSLRTSGINEQFFGPGTRLTVL.

CDR3: CSSSSGSRNEQFF. In DNA form, the CDR3 reads TGCAGCTCGTCTAGCGGGAGTAGGAATGAGCAGTTCTTC. This rearrangement joins TRBV29-1 to TRBJ2-3, with 10 bases matching TRBD2. TRBJ2-1 explains the end of the DNA better; the J call may be wrong. The CDR3 runs to 13 residues. CDR1 and CDR2 (germline): SQVTM, ANQGSEA.

Many counts were recorded for this clone. This sample also contains other DNA sequences that code for the same CDR3. J is TRBJ2-3 and V is TRBV7-9; D might be TRBD1 (5 bases). The CDR3 has 13 residues. V was pared by 1 base and J by 3 bases, with 5 bases between. CDR1 and CDR2 (germline): SEHNR, FQNEAQ (reference sequence). This CDR3 reads CASSLEGTDTQYF. The CDR3 coding sequence is TGTGCCAGCAGCTTAGAGGGGACAGATACGCAGTATTTT.

In this sample, this clone turned up many times. DNA of the CDR3: TGTGCCTGGAGTGTTTTAGGAGCTACGCAGTATTTT. It codes for CAWSVLGATQYF. The V gene is TRBV30, the J gene TRBJ2-3; no clear D. V was cut by 0 bases and J by 8 bases, with 9 bases left in between. Germline assignment: CDR1 GTSNPN and CDR2 SVGIG (reference sequence). The CDR3 extends over 12 amino acids.

There are a few counts of this clone. Here the CDR3 DNA reads TGTGCCAGCAGCTTAACCAGGGAGGGAGATGAGCAGTTCTTC. This gives the protein CASSLTREGDEQFF. The chain has TRBV11-3 and TRBJ2-1; TRBD2 matches 7 bases. V was pared by 2 bases and J by 8 bases, with 6 bases of the junction left unmatched. CDR3 length: 14 amino acids. The germline gives CDR1 SGHNT, CDR2 YENEEA.

In this sample, this clone turned up once. V is TRBV7-3 and J is TRBJ2-1, with 8 bases that match TRBD2. Per germline, CDR1 SGHTA and CDR2 FQGTGA. The CDR3 consists of 13 residues. Unmatched junction bases numbered 8, after V lost 5 bases and J lost 11 bases. The CDR3 reads CASSQAGTSQQFF. In DNA, the CDR3 is TGTGCCAGCAGCCAAGCAGGGACTAGTCAGCAGTTCTTC.

This clone was picked up many times. The chain employs TRBV27 and TRBJ2-1; TRBD2 agrees at 9 bases. Germline V gene data show CDR1 as MNHEY and CDR2 as SMNVEV (reference sequence). This CDR3 comprises 16 residues. Unmatched junction bases numbered 8, after V lost 2 bases and J lost 6 bases. The CDR3 nucleotides are TGTGCCAGCAGTTTACTGGATAGCGGGAGCGGCAATGAGCAGTTCTTC. Protein: CASSLLDSGSGNEQFF.

The chain joins TRBV10-3 to TRBJ2-1, with D unresolved. The CDR3 is 13 amino acids. Trimming took 0 bases from V and 6 from J, leaving 6 bases between them. From germline, CDR1 is ENHRY and CDR2 SYGVKD. The CDR3 loop is CAISESNSNEQFF. The DNA of the CDR3 is TGTGCCATCAGTGAGTCGAATTCCAATGAGCAGTTCTTC.

This chain uses TRBV29-1 with TRBJ1-2; no clear D. From germline, CDR1 is SQVTM and CDR2 ANQGSEA. V gave up 4 bases and J gave up 7 bases, with 19 bases separating them. CDR3 length: 14 residues. The CDR3 coding sequence is TGCAGCGTTGTCAGTTATAGGGATACGCGTGGCTACACCTTC. Protein product: CSVVSYRDTRGYTF.

The table lists this clone with a few counts. CDR3 in DNA: TGTGCCAGCAGCTTAGGCTTCAGTAACTACGAGCAGTACTTC. It translates to CASSLGFSNYEQYF. The chain joins TRBV11-2 to TRBJ2-7; D not certain. The CDR3 runs 14 residues. Deletions cut 1 base from V and 3 bases from J, with 10 bases between. The germline gives CDR1 SGHAT, CDR2 FQNNGV.

V gene TRBV11-2 combines with J gene TRBJ2-5; tentative D call: TRBD1 (6 bases). The CDR3 is 14 amino acids. V was trimmed by 5 bases and J by 1 base, leaving 11 bases between them. Germline CDR1 reads SGHAT; CDR2 reads FQNNGV. This CDR3 reads CASSRGQIQETQYF. The DNA for the CDR3 is TGTGCCAGCAGCCGTGGACAGATCCAAGAGACCCAGTACTTC.

This clone was observed a handful of times. The J gene is TRBJ2-1, the V gene TRBV29-1, with 10 bases matching TRBD1. The CDR3 covers 15 residues. The germline gives CDR1 SQVTM, CDR2 ANQGSEA. The V gene end was trimmed by 6 bases and the J gene end by 0 bases; junction bases not matched to a gene: 5. The CDR3 sequence: CSVGTGAYSYNEQFF. The CDR3 bases are TGCAGCGTAGGGACAGGGGCCTACTCCTACAATGAGCAGTTCTTC.

This clone was picked up a small number of times. The V call is TRBV25-1, the J call TRBJ2-7; D remains unclear. CDR3 length: 15 residues. V dropped 3 bases and J dropped 5 bases, with 17 bases sitting between them. Germline-derived CDR1 and CDR2 are MGHDK and SYGVNS. The CDR3 DNA is TGTGCCAGCAGTGAGTTATCCTCCCCGGGCAACGAGCAGTACTTC. Residues: CASSELSSPGNEQYF.

This clone has only a few counts. This sequence joins TRBV18 and TRBJ2-4, with D unresolved. CDR1 and CDR2 (germline): KGHSH, LQKENI. The CDR3 extends over 13 amino acids. V lost 0 bases to trimming and J lost 13 bases, with 13 bases between them. CDR3 nucleotides: TGTGCCAGCTCACCACCGGACCCCGTGAGGCAGTACTTC. Translated: CASSPPDPVRQYF.